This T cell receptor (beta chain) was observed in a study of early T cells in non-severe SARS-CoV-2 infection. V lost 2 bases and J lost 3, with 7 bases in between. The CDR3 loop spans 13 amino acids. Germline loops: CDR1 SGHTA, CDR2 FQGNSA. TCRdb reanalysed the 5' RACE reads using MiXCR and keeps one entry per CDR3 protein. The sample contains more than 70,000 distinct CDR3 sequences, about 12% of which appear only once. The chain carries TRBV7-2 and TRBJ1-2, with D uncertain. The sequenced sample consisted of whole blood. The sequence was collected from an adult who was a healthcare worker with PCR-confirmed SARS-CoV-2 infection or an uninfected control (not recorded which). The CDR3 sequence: CASSLSEHYGYTF. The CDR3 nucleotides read TGTGCCAGCAGCTTATCGGAACACTATGGCTACACCTTC.